A single sample is the source of the 18 T cell receptor beta chains below, sequenced in a study of tumor and adjacent non-tumor tissue in lung cancer. A modified ARM-PCR protocol with three rounds of nested PCR amplified TCRbeta. From the multiplex PCR reads, TCRdb called clonotypes with MiXCR, one entry per CDR3 protein. The sample consists of tens of thousands of distinct CDR3 sequences, about 80% of them appearing once. RNA was extracted from bulk tissue without any cell sorting. Distant lung tissue was collected more than 3 cm away from the tumor edge. The source material was distant non-tumor lung tissue. These receptors all come from a man in his sixties or seventies with non-small cell lung cancer.

To note about this clonotype: A much bigger clone sits one base away, suggesting this may be a read error. The CDR3 protein is CARSLEFRNTGELFF. The CDR3 bases are TGTGCCAGAAGCTTGGAGTTCAGAAACACCGGGGAGCTGTTTTTT. The chain couples TRBV5-6 to TRBJ2-2; D is uncertain. Germline-derived CDR1 and CDR2 are SGHDT and YYEEEE. The CDR3 runs to 15 residues.

V usage is TRBV7-9 and J usage is TRBJ2-3; the D is unclear. Trimming shortened V by 6 bases and J by 15 bases, and 19 bases separated the two germline ends. The CDR3 is 12 residues long. Germline V gene sequence: CDR1 SEHNR, CDR2 FQNEAQ (reference sequence). The CDR3 sequence is CASRSPRDTHYF. As DNA, the CDR3 is TGTGCCAGCAGGTCCCCCCGTGATACACATTATTTT.

Turning to this clonotype: This may arise from a read error, as a much more abundant clone is one base away. The chain links TRBV10-3 to TRBJ1-2; D perhaps matches TRBD1 (5 bases). The CDR3 is 15 residues long. Germline V gene data show CDR1 as ENHRY and CDR2 as SYGVKD. Trimming left V 0 bases short and J 5 bases short, with 13 bases between. The CDR3, as DNA: TGTGCCATCAGTGAGTCTAACGGGGACTTTTATGGCTACACCTTC. This gives the protein CAISESNGDFYGYTF.

On this clonotype: The junction differs from germline at one of its ends, possibly a read error. The J gene is TRBJ2-7, the V gene TRBV20-1, with TRBD2 identical over 7 bases. Germline CDR1 reads DFQATT; CDR2 reads SNEGSKA (reference sequence). This CDR3 is 13 amino acids long. CDR3 DNA: TGCAGTGTTAGAGGGGCCAGGGACTACGAGCGCTACTTC. Protein: CSVRGARDYERYF.

The sample holds many counts of this clonotype. This chain joins TRBV6-5 and TRBJ1-6; D unresolved. Trimming shortened V by 2 bases and J by 8 bases, and 16 bases separated the two germline ends. The germline V gene encodes CDR1 MNHEY and CDR2 SVGAGI. The CDR3 has 16 residues. The CDR3 reads CASSYPIGQAHSPLHF. The CDR3 DNA sequence: TGTGCCAGCAGTTACCCGATTGGGCAGGCTCATTCACCCCTCCACTTT.

As regards this clonotype: Germline is not matched at one junction end, which may reflect a read error. The chain joins TRBV10-3 to TRBJ1-1; maybe TRBD1 (6 bases). Germline V CDR1 and CDR2: ENHRY, SYGVKD. The CDR3 spans 15 residues. This CDR3 reads CTISEPQGHVTEAFF. CDR3 DNA sequence: TGTACCATCAGTGAGCCTCAGGGGCATGTCACAGAAGCTTTCTTT.

In its sample, this clonotype was seen many times. CDR3 DNA: TGTGCCAGCCAGAGGGATTTAGGCGCAGATACGCAGTATTTT. Protein product: CASQRDLGADTQYF. V usage is TRBV6-2 or TRBV6-3 and J usage is TRBJ2-3; D is perhaps TRBD2 (5 bases). Trimming took off 8 bases at V and 4 bases at J, with 16 bases between the two ends. Germline V gene sequence: CDR1 MNHEY, CDR2 SVGEGT. CDR3 size: 14 residues.

About this clonotype itself: At one boundary the junction diverges from the germline segment, which might be a read error. The CDR3 DNA sequence: TGCAGTGCTCGGAGGGGGTGGGCAACCGGGGAGCTGCTTTTT. Its translation is CSARRGWATGELLF. The chain recombines TRBV20-1 with TRBJ2-2; D is tentatively TRBD1 or TRBD2 (6 bases each). The V gene's germline CDR1 is DFQATT and CDR2 SNEGSKA (reference sequence). This CDR3 comprises 14 residues.

For this clonotype: At one of its ends the junction is not consistent with the germline gene, which may arise from a read error. This chain connects TRBV4-1 to TRBJ2-7, with TRBD1 as a possible D gene (5 bases). CDR3 size: 15 residues. Germline loops: CDR1 MGHRA, CDR2 YSYEKL. The CDR3 region is CANSRGTGRASEQYF. CDR3 DNA: TGCGCCAACAGCCGCGGTACCGGCAGGGCGAGCGAACAGTACTTC.

The chain has TRBV11-2 and TRBJ2-7; D possibly corresponds to TRBD1 (5 bases). Germline V lookup: CDR1 SGHAT, CDR2 FQNNGV. The V gene lost 0 bases and the J gene lost 2 bases, with 11 bases spanning the gap. The length of the CDR3 is 15 residues. As DNA, the CDR3 is TGTGCCAGCAGCTTAGATCAGGGTTCTCCCTACGAGCAGTACTTC. Its translation: CASSLDQGSPYEQYF. Using reference TRBV11-2 and TRBJ2-7 for the parts outside the CDR3, the full variable domain is EAGVAQSPRYKIIEKRQSVAFWCNPISGHATLYWYQQILGQGPKLLIQFQNNGVVDDSQLPKDRFSAERLKGVDSTLKIQPAKLEDSAVYLCASSLDQGSPYEQYFGPGTRLTVT.

In its sample, this clonotype was seen a few times. This may be a read error: a much more frequent sequence differs by one nucleotide. The chain carries TRBV6-2 or TRBV6-3 and TRBJ2-7; 9 nucleotides align to TRBD2. The germline V gene encodes CDR1 MNHEY and CDR2 SVGEGT. The CDR3 consists of 17 residues. V dropped 6 bases and J dropped 3; count of bases not matched to a gene: 15. The CDR3, as DNA: TGTGCCAGCAGCCCAATCGAATTTAGCGGGAGCTACTACGAGCAGTACTTC. Residues: CASSPIEFSGSYYEQYF.

The chain links TRBV5-5 to TRBJ1-1; D unresolved. Germline V gene sequence: CDR1 SGHKS, CDR2 YYEKEE (reference sequence). The CDR3 consists of 14 residues. Trimming cost V 9 bases and J 0 bases, with 15 bases left between them. For the CDR3, the DNA is TGTGCCACCAGGTCTTTTACGGTGAACACTGAAGCTTTCTTT. Residues: CATRSFTVNTEAFF.

This clonotype came up a few times. This may be a read error, as it is one base from a much larger clone. This CDR3 reads CVSSLRLSGNTIYF. For the CDR3, the DNA is TGTGTCAGCAGTTTAAGGCTCTCTGGAAACACCATATATTTT. The genes are TRBV12-3 or TRBV12-4 and TRBJ1-3; unclear D gene. This CDR3 has 14 residues.

Comment on this clonotype: The junction departs from germline at one end; a sequencing error may be responsible. This chain joins TRBV6-2 or TRBV6-3 and TRBJ2-7, with D perhaps TRBD1 (5 bases). The germline V gene encodes CDR1 MNHEY and CDR2 SVGEGT. This CDR3 contains 13 residues. CDR3: CAHQGGASYEEYF. DNA for the CDR3: TGTGCCCACCAGGGCGGAGCCTCCTACGAGGAGTACTTC.

Regarding this clonotype: This may be a read error: a much more frequent sequence differs by one nucleotide. This rearrangement joins TRBV6-2 or TRBV6-3 to TRBJ2-5, with TRBD2 matching over 13 bases. The ends lost 8 bases at V and 5 bases at J; junction bases unmatched: 11. The CDR3 has 16 amino acids. Looked up from germline, CDR1 is MNHEY and CDR2 is SVGEGT. CDR3 DNA: TGTGCCAGCGGTTCCGGACTAGCGGGAGATTTGGAGACCCAGTACTTC. Its protein product is CASGSGLAGDLETQYF.

To note about this clonotype: At one end, the junction sequence differs from germline, possibly due to a read error. J is TRBJ1-5 and V is TRBV6-2 or TRBV6-3; maybe TRBD1 (5 bases). The CDR3 loop spans 19 amino acids. Germline CDR1 and CDR2: MNHEY and SVGEGT. The CDR3: CANSYSIGGTRASYQPQHF. In nucleotides, the CDR3 is TGTGCCAACAGTTACTCGATTGGGGGTACAAGAGCGAGCTATCAGCCCCAGCATTTT.

The genes are TRBV29-1 and TRBJ2-3, with TRBD2 matching over 7 bases. The CDR3 loop spans 14 amino acids. Germline assignment: CDR1 SQVTM and CDR2 ANQGSEA. V lost 5 bases and J lost 2; bases outside the gene matches: 7. The CDR3 here is CSVSPWDYTDTQYF. In DNA form, the CDR3 reads TGCAGCGTTAGCCCATGGGACTACACAGATACGCAGTATTTT.

About this clonotype: A junction end diverges from the germline sequence, so it may reflect a read error. The V gene is TRBV29-1, the J gene TRBJ1-5; D gene ambiguous. Germline V gives CDR1 SQVTM, CDR2 ANQGSEA. The CDR3 loop spans 13 amino acids. The CDR3 here is CSVLTYSNQPKHF. CDR3 bases: TGCAGTGTTTTGACGTATAGTAATCAGCCCAAGCATTTT.